In its sample, the clone carrying this T cell receptor beta chain was seen many times. Its matching antigen is unknown. This entry belongs to a study of Graves' ophthalmopathy and Graves' hyperthyroidism. Study-wide results and caveats: Ophthalmopathy progression cases were predicted by the model with approximately 66% sensitivity and approximately 74% specificity. Also, most clonotypes expanded in the thyroid above 0.001 frequency appeared in blood.

V dropped 4 bases and J dropped 4; count of bases not matched to a gene: 6. CDR1 and CDR2 from the germline V gene are SGHKS and YYEKEE (reference sequence). The CDR3 is 14 residues long. TCR beta CDR3 amplification used RNA transcripts. Scientists carried out first-round RT-PCR using HTBI primers and then a second-round multiplex PCR. TCRdb itself ran the multiplex PCR reads through MiXCR, one entry per CDR3 protein. The data show hundreds of thousands of distinct CDR3 sequences, roughly 41% seen once. The diagnosis combined clinical symptoms, thyroxine, TRAb, thyroid ultrasound and orbital computed tomography scans.

The sequenced material came from peripheral blood. The V gene is TRBV5-5, the J gene TRBJ1-2; 8 bases agree with TRBD1. This TCR came from an adult man with Graves' ophthalmopathy. The CDR3 nucleotides read TGTGCCAGCAGCCCGGACAGGGCCCTCTATGGCTACACCTTC. Protein: CASSPDRALYGYTF.